One TCR beta chain is described in this entry. The target antigen is unknown. The germline V and J ends were trimmed by 1 base and 9 bases, with 11 bases remaining between them. The CDR3 spans 12 residues. The germline CDR1 and CDR2 sequences are SGHRS and YFSETQ. The data belong to a study of T cell responses to AZD1222 COVID-19 vaccine. Study-level information: Pooled together were second doses at about 4 or about 12 weeks.

Method: immunoSEQ multiplex PCR; TCRdb's copy keeps in-frame clones and lacks some. The repertoire holds about 260,000 clones, with 90% to 95% as singletons. Points from the study as a whole: Spike-specific TCR repertoires showed rising breadth and depth after two AZD1222 doses. Donors were largely white British and mainly female; clonal diversity was possibly underestimated.

The chain recombines TRBV5-1 with TRBJ2-7, with D hard to call. The source is an adult in good health. The sample was peripheral blood, taken on day 0 of AZD1222 vaccination. This chain's CDR3 is CASSLYGDVQYF. As DNA, the CDR3 is TGCGCCAGCAGCTTGTATGGTGATGTGCAGTACTTC. The variable domain in full, completed from reference TRBV5-1 and TRBJ2-7, reads KAGVTQTPRYLIKTRGQQVTLSCSPISGHRSVSWYQQTPGQGLQFLFEYFSETQRNKGNFPGRFSGRQFSNSRSEMNVSTLELGDSALYLCASSLYGDVQYFGPGTRLTVT.